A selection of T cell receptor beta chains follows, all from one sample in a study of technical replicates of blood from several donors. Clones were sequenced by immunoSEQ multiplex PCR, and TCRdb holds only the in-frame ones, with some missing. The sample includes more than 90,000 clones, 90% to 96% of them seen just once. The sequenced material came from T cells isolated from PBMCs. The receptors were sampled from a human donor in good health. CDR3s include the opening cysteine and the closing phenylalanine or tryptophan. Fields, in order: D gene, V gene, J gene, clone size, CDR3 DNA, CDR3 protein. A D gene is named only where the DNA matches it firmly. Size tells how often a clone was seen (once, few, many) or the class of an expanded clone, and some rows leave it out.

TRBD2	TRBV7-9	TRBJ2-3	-	TGTGCCAGCAGCTTTCCGGGAGGGTCCACAGATACGCAGTATTTT	CASSFPGGSTDTQYF
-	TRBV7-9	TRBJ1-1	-	TGTGCCAGCAGCTTTTTCTTGAGTTTGAACACTGAAGCTTTCTTT	CASSFFLSLNTEAFF
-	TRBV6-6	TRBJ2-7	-	TGTGCCAGCAGTTACTCGATGCTGGACATCTCCTACGAGCAGTACTTC	CASSYSMLDISYEQYF
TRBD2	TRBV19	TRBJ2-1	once	TGTGCCAGTAGTAGCACCGGGACTAGCGGGAGCATTGAGCAGTTCTTC	CASSSTGTSGSIEQFF
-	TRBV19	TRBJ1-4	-	TGTGCCAGTAGTGAACAGGGCAATAATGAAAAACTGTTTTTT	CASSEQGNNEKLFF
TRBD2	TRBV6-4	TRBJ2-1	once	TGTGCCAGCAGACTAGCGGGAGTCCCCTCCAATGAGCAGTTCTTC	CASRLAGVPSNEQFF
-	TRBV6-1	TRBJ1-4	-	TGTGCCAGCAGTGGGGGTCAGGGCACGGTTAATGAAAAACTGTTTTTT	CASSGGQGTVNEKLFF
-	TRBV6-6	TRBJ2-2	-	TGTGCATCAACCCCACTCACCGGGGAGCTGTTTTTT	CASTPLTGELFF
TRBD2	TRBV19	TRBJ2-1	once	TGTGCCAGTAGCGAGGGGACTAGCGGGAGATTGATTCCCTACAATGAGCAGTTCTTC	CASSEGTSGRLIPYNEQFF
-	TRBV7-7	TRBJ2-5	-	TGTGCCAGCAGCTTAGCGGGAGTAGGAGAGACCCAGTACTTC	CASSLAGVGETQYF